The 2 T cell receptor beta chains given below trace back to one sample, sequenced in a study of T cell responses to AZD1222 COVID-19 vaccine. Clones were read by immunoSEQ multiplex PCR, and TCRdb kept only the in-frame ones, dropping some. The table has roughly 150,000 clones, approximately 84% seen once. Sequencing used peripheral blood, obtained on day 0 of AZD1222 vaccination. The receptors were sampled from an adult in good health.

The J gene is TRBJ1-1, the V gene TRBV7-2; TRBD1 might be the D (5 bases). CDR3 length equals 16 residues. V shed 3 bases and J shed 1 base, with 15 bases lying between them. In germline, CDR1 is SGHTA, CDR2 FQGNSA. CDR3 region: CASSFPGTGRNTEAFF. The CDR3 DNA sequence: TGTGCCAGCAGCTTTCCCGGGACCGGGAGGAACACTGAAGCTTTCTTT.

The chain links TRBV6-1 to TRBJ1-6; 7 bases line up with TRBD1. The V gene's germline CDR1 is MNHNS and CDR2 SASEGT. V gave up 2 bases and J gave up 5 bases; unmatched junction bases: 9. CDR3 length: 17 residues. The CDR3 sequence is CASSEILGQNHNSPLHF. CDR3 in DNA: TGTGCCAGCAGTGAAATTCTGGGACAGAACCATAATTCACCCCTCCACTTT.